This TCR beta chain was captured in a study of Graves' ophthalmopathy and Graves' hyperthyroidism. For the study at large: No treatment had been given when peripheral blood was collected at initial diagnosis. General observations from the study: Built on 13 signatures, a model told ophthalmopathy apart from stable hyperthyroidism with approximately 91% sensitivity and almost 84% specificity.

A few counts support this clonotype. Antigen unknown. A read error may explain this, as a much larger clone is one base away. Other autoimmune diseases, uncontrolled infections, pregnancy or lactation excluded patients from enrollment. Symptoms, serum thyroxine and TRAb, thyroid ultrasound, and orbital computed tomography formed the diagnostic basis. The sequenced template was RNA, covering the TCR beta CDR3 region. First-round RT-PCR with HTBI primers preceded a second-round multiplex PCR. TCRdb ran MiXCR on the multiplex PCR reads and lists one entry per CDR3 protein. The table records around 600,000 distinct CDR3 sequences, 35% to 45% of them present only once. CDR1 and CDR2 from the germline V gene are SGDLS and YYNGEE. The CDR3 has 14 residues.

This TCR was sampled from an adult man with Graves' ophthalmopathy. Material: peripheral blood. The chain couples TRBV9 to TRBJ1-1, with a possible D match to TRBD1 (6 bases). The CDR3 nucleotides read TGTGCCGGCAGCCCATCACAGGGTCGGACTGAAGCTTTCTTT. As protein: CAGSPSQGRTEAFF. Using reference TRBV9 and TRBJ1-1 for the parts outside the CDR3, the full variable domain is DSGVTQTPKHLITATGQRVTLRCSPRSGDLSVYWYQQSLDQGLQFLIQYYNGEERAKGNILERFSAQQFPDLHSELNLSSLELGDSALYFCAGSPSQGRTEAFFGQGTRLTVV.